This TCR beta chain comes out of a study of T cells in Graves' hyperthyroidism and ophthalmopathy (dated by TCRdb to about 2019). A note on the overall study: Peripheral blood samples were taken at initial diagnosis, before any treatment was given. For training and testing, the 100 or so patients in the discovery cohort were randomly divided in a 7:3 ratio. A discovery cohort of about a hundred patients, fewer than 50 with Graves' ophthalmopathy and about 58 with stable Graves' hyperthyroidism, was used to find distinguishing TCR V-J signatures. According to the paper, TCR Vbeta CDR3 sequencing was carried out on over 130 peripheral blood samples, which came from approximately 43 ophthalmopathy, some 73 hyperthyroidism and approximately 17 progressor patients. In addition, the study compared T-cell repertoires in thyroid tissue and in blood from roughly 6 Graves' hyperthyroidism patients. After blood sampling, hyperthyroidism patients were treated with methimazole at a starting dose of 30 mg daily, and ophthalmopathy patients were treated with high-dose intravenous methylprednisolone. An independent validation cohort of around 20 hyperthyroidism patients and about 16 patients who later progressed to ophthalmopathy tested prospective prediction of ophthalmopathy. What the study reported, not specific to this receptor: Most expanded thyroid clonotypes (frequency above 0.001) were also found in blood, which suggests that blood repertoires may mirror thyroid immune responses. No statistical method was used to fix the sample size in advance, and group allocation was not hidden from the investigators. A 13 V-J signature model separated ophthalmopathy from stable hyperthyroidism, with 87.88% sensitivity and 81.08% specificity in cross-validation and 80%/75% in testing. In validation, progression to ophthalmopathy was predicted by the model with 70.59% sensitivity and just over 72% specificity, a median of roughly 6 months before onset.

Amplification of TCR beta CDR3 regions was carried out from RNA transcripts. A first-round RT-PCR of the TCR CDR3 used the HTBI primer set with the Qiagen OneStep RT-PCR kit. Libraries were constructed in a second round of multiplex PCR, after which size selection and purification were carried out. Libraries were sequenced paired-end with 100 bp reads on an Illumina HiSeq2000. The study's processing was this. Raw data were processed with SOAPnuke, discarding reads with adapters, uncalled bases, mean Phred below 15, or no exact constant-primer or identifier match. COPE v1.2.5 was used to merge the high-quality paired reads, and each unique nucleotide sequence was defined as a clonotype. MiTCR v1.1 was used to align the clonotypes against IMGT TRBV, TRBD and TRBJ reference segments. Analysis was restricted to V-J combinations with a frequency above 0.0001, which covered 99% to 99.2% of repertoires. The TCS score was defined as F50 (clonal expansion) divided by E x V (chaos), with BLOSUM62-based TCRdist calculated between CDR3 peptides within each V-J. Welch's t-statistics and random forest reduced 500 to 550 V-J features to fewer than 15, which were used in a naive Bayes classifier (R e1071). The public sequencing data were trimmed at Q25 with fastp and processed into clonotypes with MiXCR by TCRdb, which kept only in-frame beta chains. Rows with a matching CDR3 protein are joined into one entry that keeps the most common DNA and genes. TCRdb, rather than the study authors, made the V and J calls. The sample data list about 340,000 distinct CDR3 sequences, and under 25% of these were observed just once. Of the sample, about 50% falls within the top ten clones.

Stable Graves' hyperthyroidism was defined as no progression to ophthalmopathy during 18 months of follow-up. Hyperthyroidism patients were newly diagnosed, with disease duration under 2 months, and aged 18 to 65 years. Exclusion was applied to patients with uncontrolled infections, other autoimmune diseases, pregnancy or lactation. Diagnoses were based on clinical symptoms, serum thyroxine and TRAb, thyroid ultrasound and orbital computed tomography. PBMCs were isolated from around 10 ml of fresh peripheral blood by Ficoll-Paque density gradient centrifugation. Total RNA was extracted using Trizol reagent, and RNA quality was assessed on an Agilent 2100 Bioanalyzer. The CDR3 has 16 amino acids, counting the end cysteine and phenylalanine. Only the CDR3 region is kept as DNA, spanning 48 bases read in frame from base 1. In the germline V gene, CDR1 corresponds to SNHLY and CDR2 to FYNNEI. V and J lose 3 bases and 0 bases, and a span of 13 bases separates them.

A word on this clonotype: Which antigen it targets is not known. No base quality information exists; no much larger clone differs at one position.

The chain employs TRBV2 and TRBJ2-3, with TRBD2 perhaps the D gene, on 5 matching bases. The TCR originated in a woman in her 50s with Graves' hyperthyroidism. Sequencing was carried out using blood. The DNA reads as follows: TGTGCCAGCAGTGATTTGGACTCCCTTAGCACAGATACGCAGTATTTT. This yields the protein CASSDLDSLSTDTQYF.